This T cell receptor (beta chain) was obtained from a study of identifying expanded T cells in peripheral blood. Study-wide points: About 1.2 clones differed between technical replicates, versus about 15 and 19 over time.

Regarding this clone: Its antigen is unidentified.

Libraries were prepared by immunoSEQ multiplex PCR; TCRdb keeps only in-frame clonotypes and omits some of them. The data show about 58,000 clones, with roughly 90% seen just once and 3% to 4.5% held by the top ten. CDR3 length: 14 residues. The V segment lost 0 bases and the J segment 2 bases; nucleotides outside the gene matches: 1. Germline CDR1 SGHRS, CDR2 YFSETQ. The chain couples TRBV5-1 to TRBJ1-2, with 7 bases that match TRBD1. Material for sequencing was blood. This clonotype was sampled from a person between 18 and 75 years old in good health. The CDR3 sequence is CASSLETGNYGYTF. Written as DNA, the CDR3 is TGCGCCAGCAGCTTGGAGACAGGGAACTATGGCTACACCTTC.